The 19 T cell receptor beta chains in this list originate from one sample, sequenced in a study of PD-L1 blockade in urothelial cancer. The time point: peripheral blood 6 weeks after treatment start. TCRdb keeps only in-frame clones here, not all; method: immunoSEQ multiplex PCR. The repertoire holds approximately 25,000 clones, with under 90% as singletons. The sample in question was PBMCs, obtained around atezolizumab (anti-PD-L1) treatment. Receptor source: a man in his 70s with urothelial cancer.

The V call is TRBV4-3, the J call TRBJ1-1; 9 positions match TRBD1. From germline, CDR1 is LGHNA and CDR2 YSLEER. Unmatched junction bases numbered 10, after V lost 4 bases and J lost 7 bases. The CDR3 has 15 amino acids. The CDR3 DNA is TGCGCCAGCAGCCTATCCACAGGGGGCGGGGGTGAAGCTTTCTTT. Protein product: CASSLSTGGGGEAFF.

This clone came up once. This chain connects TRBV7-2 to TRBJ1-1; D call uncertain. Germline loops: CDR1 SGHTA, CDR2 FQGNSA. The CDR3 totals 13 residues. V was cut by 2 bases and J by 2 bases, with 6 bases left in between. CDR3 coding DNA: TGTGCCAGCAGCTTATGGGCTAACACTGAAGCTTTCTTT. It yields the protein CASSLWANTEAFF.

This chain connects TRBV7-2 to TRBJ2-5; 11 bases match TRBD1. Germline V gene data show CDR1 as SGHTA and CDR2 as FQGNSA. This CDR3 is built from 16 residues. The V segment lost 4 bases and the J segment 5 bases; nucleotides outside the gene matches: 9. Here the CDR3 reads CASSSTSGTGGETQYF. The DNA for the CDR3 is TGTGCCAGCAGCTCAACATCCGGGACAGGGGGGGAGACCCAGTACTTC.

This chain connects TRBV4-3 to TRBJ1-4, with TRBD1 identical over 9 bases. The V and J ends lost 3 bases and 8 bases, in that order; junction bases with no gene match: 7. This CDR3 contains 15 residues. Germline CDR1 and CDR2: LGHNA and YSLEER. The CDR3 DNA sequence: TGCGCCAGCAGCCACACGGGACAGGGTAACGAAAAACTGTTTTTT. This translates into CASSHTGQGNEKLFF.

Only a few counts were recorded for this clone. The CDR3 nucleotides read TGTGCCAGTAGTACCCGGGACAGGGTTGCCTACGAGCAGTACTTC. Encoded protein: CASSTRDRVAYEQYF. V usage is TRBV19 and J usage is TRBJ2-7; 9 nucleotides agree with TRBD1. J was trimmed by 2 bases and V by 4 bases; bases with no gene match: 6. This CDR3 has 15 amino acids. Germline-derived CDR1 and CDR2 are LNHDA and SQIVND (reference sequence).

The chain employs TRBV11-3 and TRBJ2-2; D possibly corresponds to TRBD1 (6 bases). CDR1 is SGHNT, CDR2 YENEEA, per germline. This CDR3 has 15 amino acids. V lost 2 bases, J lost 3 bases, and 10 bases lay in between. CDR3 protein: CASSLWGQDTGELFF. The DNA for the CDR3 is TGTGCCAGCAGCTTATGGGGGCAGGACACCGGGGAGCTGTTTTTT.

The chain is built from TRBV27 and TRBJ2-6; TRBD1 aligns across 12 bases. Germline CDR1 reads MNHEY; CDR2 reads SMNVEV (reference sequence). V was clipped by 5 bases and J by 2 bases; unmatched bases: 10. The CDR3 extends over 19 amino acids. CDR3 nucleotide sequence: TGTGCCAGCAGTCCTCTGATTGGGACAGGGGGCGCTGGGGCCAACGTCCTGACTTTC. Protein: CASSPLIGTGGAGANVLTF. Full variable domain (missing parts from reference TRBV27 and TRBJ2-6): EAQVTQNPRYLITVTGKKLTVTCSQNMNHEYMSWYRQDPGLGLRQIYYSMNVEVTDKGDVPEGYKVSRKEKRNFPLILESPSPNQTSLYFCASSPLIGTGGAGANVLTFGAGSRLTVL.

The genes are TRBV28 and TRBJ1-5, with 9 positions matching TRBD1. Germline-derived CDR1 and CDR2 are MDHEN and SYDVKM. The CDR3 length is 16 residues. J was trimmed by 4 bases and V by 6 bases; bases with no gene match: 10. CDR3 in amino acids: CASRATGGRGNQPQHF. The CDR3 bases are TGTGCCAGCAGAGCAACAGGGGGCAGGGGAAATCAGCCCCAGCATTTT.

The V and J genes are TRBV11-2 and TRBJ2-5, with TRBD1 matching 10 bases. Germline V gives CDR1 SGHAT, CDR2 FQNNGV. The CDR3 is 17 amino acids. J lost 3 bases, V lost 0 bases, and 7 bases had no gene match. CDR3 protein: CASSLDLSGTGEETQYF. In DNA form, the CDR3 reads TGTGCCAGCAGCTTAGATCTAAGCGGGACAGGGGAAGAGACCCAGTACTTC.

The J gene is TRBJ2-5, the V gene TRBV10-3, with 8 bases matching TRBD1. Germline CDR1 is ENHRY and CDR2 is SYGVKD. The length of the CDR3 is 13 residues. V lost 10 bases, J lost 4 bases, and 8 bases stayed unmatched. CDR3 sequence reads: CATQNRGAETQYF. In nucleotides, the CDR3 is TGTGCCACACAAAACAGGGGGGCAGAGACCCAGTACTTC.

This clone was detected only once. V usage is TRBV19 and J usage is TRBJ2-4; 8 nucleotides align to TRBD1. The CDR3 has 13 residues. CDR1 and CDR2 from the germline V gene are LNHDA and SQIVND (reference sequence). Trimming cost V 5 bases and J 10 bases; bases outside gene matches: 7. CDR3 region: CASSSTGGLIQYF. CDR3 DNA sequence: TGTGCCAGTAGTTCAACAGGGGGTCTTATTCAGTACTTC.

This clone was observed once. V and J are TRBV28 and TRBJ1-2, with D tentatively TRBD1 (6 bases). Looked up from germline, CDR1 is MDHEN and CDR2 is SYDVKM. CDR3 length: 13 residues. Trimming stripped 6 bases from V and 1 base from J, with 9 bases between. In DNA form, the CDR3 reads TGTGCCAGCAGGGACAGTCTTAACTATGGCTACACCTTC. This translates into CASRDSLNYGYTF.

The rearrangement links TRBV27 to TRBJ1-5; D is unresolved. Germline-derived CDR1 and CDR2 are MNHEY and SMNVEV (reference sequence). CDR3 length: 14 amino acids. V lost 6 bases and J 2 bases, leaving 11 bases between the germline ends. This CDR3 reads CASRVGQGNQPQHF. The CDR3 DNA sequence: TGTGCCAGCAGGGTAGGTCAGGGCAATCAGCCCCAGCATTTT.

This rearrangement joins TRBV5-1 to TRBJ2-7, with a possible D match to TRBD1 (6 bases). The CDR3 loop spans 13 amino acids. The germline CDR1 and CDR2 sequences are SGHRS and YFSETQ. V was cut by 2 bases and J by 7 bases, with 13 bases left in between. CDR3 amino acids: CASSLGLGGEQYF. The CDR3, as DNA: TGCGCCAGCAGCTTAGGGCTAGGGGGTGAGCAGTACTTC.

The rearrangement uses TRBV14 and TRBJ2-6; D gene uncertain. The CDR3 runs to 14 residues. Looked up from germline, CDR1 is SGHDN and CDR2 is FVKESK. Trimming took off 4 bases at V and 3 bases at J, with 7 bases between the two ends. CDR3 amino acids: CASSPSIGANVLTF. The DNA for the CDR3 is TGTGCCAGCAGCCCTTCTATTGGGGCCAACGTCCTGACTTTC. Together with reference TRBV14 and TRBJ2-6, the CDR3 gives the full variable domain: EAGVTQFPSHSVIEKGQTVTLRCDPISGHDNLYWYRRVMGKEIKFLLHFVKESKQDESGMPNNRFLAERTGGTYSTLKVQPAELEDSGVYFCASSPSIGANVLTFGAGSRLTVL.

This clone was detected only a few times. This chain uses TRBV5-4 with TRBJ2-7; perhaps TRBD1 as D (6 bases). Germline V gene sequence: CDR1 SGHNT, CDR2 YYREEE (reference sequence). CDR3 length: 15 residues. Trimming removed 3 bases from V and 4 bases from J, with 17 bases in between. The CDR3 DNA sequence: TGTGCCAGCAGCTCCTTGCTTACAGGGATATACGAGCAGTACTTC. Its translation is CASSSLLTGIYEQYF.

This rearrangement joins TRBV5-1 to TRBJ2-5, with a weak D call TRBD2 (5 bases). V gave up 0 bases and J gave up 4 bases, with 10 bases separating them. From germline, CDR1 is SGHRS and CDR2 YFSETQ. This CDR3 is 14 amino acids long. CDR3 bases: TGCGCCAGCAGCTTGGAGGGAGAAGGAGAGACCCAGTACTTC. Translating it yields CASSLEGEGETQYF.

This chain joins TRBV4-3 and TRBJ1-3; no definite D call. V was pared by 0 bases and J by 0 bases, with 9 bases between. The length of the CDR3 is 16 residues. The germline gives CDR1 LGHNA, CDR2 YSLEER. The CDR3 spells CASSQDRGYSGNTIYF. The CDR3 DNA reads as TGCGCCAGCAGCCAAGATCGAGGTTACTCTGGAAACACCATATATTTT.

This chain uses TRBV7-6 with TRBJ2-1; 8 bases are shared with TRBD2. The CDR3 contains 16 residues. The germline CDR1 and CDR2 sequences are SGHVS and FNYEAQ. The junction had 7 bases not matched to a gene; V was cut back by 3 bases and J by 3 bases. CDR3 coding DNA: TGTGCCAGCAGCTTGGAAGGCGGGGGGAACTACAATGAGCAGTTCTTC. Translating it yields CASSLEGGGNYNEQFF.